The clone carrying this TCR beta chain was observed many times. The V and J ends lost 4 bases and 1 base respectively, with 13 bases between them. The germline gives CDR1 LNHDA, CDR2 SQIVND (reference sequence). The CDR3 spans 15 residues. All donors with ophthalmopathy were recorded as having moderate-to-severe activity, CAS ≥3, NOSPECS ≥4 and a duration under 3 months. Exclusion applied to patients with other autoimmune diseases, uncontrolled infections, pregnancy or lactation. Each diagnosis was determined on the basis of clinical symptoms, serum thyroxine, TRAb, thyroid ultrasound and orbital computed tomography. The sample is drawn from a study of Graves' ophthalmopathy and Graves' hyperthyroidism. Amplification of TCR beta CDR3 regions used RNA transcripts. Second-round multiplex PCR came after first-round RT-PCR with HTBI primers. TCRdb analysed the multiplex PCR reads with MiXCR anew, one entry per CDR3 protein. The sample consists of about 400,000 distinct CDR3 sequences, about a sixth of them appearing once.

The receptor comes from a woman younger than 30 with Graves' ophthalmopathy. This chain uses TRBV19 with TRBJ1-1, with D possibly TRBD1 on 6 matching bases. Sequenced sample: peripheral blood. The CDR3 protein is CASSSPGTTNTEAFF. Written as DNA, the CDR3 is TGTGCCAGTAGTAGCCCCGGGACAACGAACACTGAAGCTTTCTTT. Drawing the rest from reference TRBV19 and TRBJ1-1, the complete variable domain is DGGITQSPKYLFRKEGQNVTLSCEQNLNHDAMYWYRQDPGQGLRLIYYSQIVNDFQKGDIAEGYSVSREKKESFPLTVTSAQKNPTAFYLCASSSPGTTNTEAFFGQGTRLTVV.